This T cell receptor beta chain emerged from a study of shared T cell receptors in the human thymus (dated by TCRdb to about 2021). As for the study more broadly: The study investigated the way shared, self-reactive T-cell receptor alpha chains are produced in the human thymus.

V and J are truncated by 0 bases and 10 bases respectively, leaving an intervening sequence of 5 bases. The CDR3 holds 11 amino acids from the cysteine to the phenylalanine. CDR3 DNA only is kept here, 33 bases in frame from base 1. Reading the germline V gene gives CDR1 SGHRS and CDR2 YFSETQ. Worth noting for this clone: There is no known antigen for this receptor. One base away there is no much larger clone; base qualities are not given.

The library was prepared using the immunoSEQ multiplex PCR assay. TCRdb's version of the immuneACCESS table is confined to in-frame rearrangements and falls short of the full clone set. An unresolved V gene accounts for under half of the shortfall where checked; the remainder is of unknown origin. This sample holds hundreds of thousands of clones; approximately 87% were observed only once. 0.0095% to 0.011% of the sample belongs to the ten largest clones. These data also featured in a second study, about human thymus T cells. The second paper states: Donors were immunologically healthy infants undergoing open corrective cardiac surgery for congenital heart defects in Finland. Thymus tissue was obtained as surgical resects removed during corrective cardiac surgery. Biased V and J gene segment usage appeared to be present in both thymic and peripheral blood repertoires. The related research found that thymic TCR repertoires overlapped highly between unrelated individuals. TCR alpha and beta repertoires from roughly 8 infant thymus samples and a few related peripheral blood samples were characterized in the study. Donor ages ranged from roughly 7 to 250 days, and the cohort comprised about six male and a couple of female infants. After being mechanically released from the tissue, thymocytes were kept at -70 degrees C in pellets of about 8.5-30 million cells. A QIAsymphony instrument was used to extract genomic DNA from the frozen cell pellets. The immunoSEQ multiplex PCR assay was used to amplify the TCRB and TCRAD loci from a standardized quantity of quality-controlled genomic DNA. Amplicons spanned the V(D)J region at a length sufficient to cover the CDR3 and identify V and J genes. The amplicons were sequenced on an Illumina platform via the commercial immunoSEQ service. Corrections for primer bias and sequencing errors followed previously described methods, while TCRAD and TCRB definitions were based on the IMGT database. immunoSEQ Analyzer 3.0 and VDJTools were used for repertoire analysis, which covered basic statistics, V/J segment usage, diversity estimates, rarefaction and pairwise overlap. Diversity was estimated with Chao1, ChaoE, Efron-Thisted, Shannon and inverse Simpson indices, and also on datasets down-sampled to the smallest sample. For repertoire overlap, CDR3 nucleotide sequence, V gene and J gene had to match strictly, and clustering was done by Jaccard-based multidimensional scaling. On average, thymus samples gave around 810,000 unique TCRB clonotypes, whereas blood samples gave 75,000 to 95,000.

The chain couples TRBV5-1 to TRBJ2-1; confidence is insufficient to name the D gene. This TCR was recovered from a boy less than two years old with a congenital heart defect. Donor details come from another sample of the same person, matched by shared clones. Sample: thymocytes. Read as DNA, the sequence is TGCGCCAGCAGCTTGGCGAGAGAGCAGTTCTTC. Translated, it reads CASSLAREQFF.